The clone carrying this TCR beta chain appeared once. Its antigen is still unknown. Deletions cut 2 bases from V and 3 bases from J, with 16 bases between. This CDR3 has 16 amino acids. Germline V gene data show CDR1 as ENHRY and CDR2 as SYGVKD. The data belong to a study of cytomegalovirus exposure and HLA in healthy donors. Study-level findings and limits: Being productive about 87% or about 30% of the time was typical of most TCR beta V segments in an earlier analysis. There were several of the most significant clusters that appeared linked to common viral pathogens in a later analysis. Later work showed greater clonal expansion in HLA-associated TCR beta chains than in equally common others.

PCR involved 60 Vbeta and 13 Jbeta primers. The table came from immunoSEQ multiplex PCR; TCRdb's copy has only in-frame clones and leaves some out. Of around 76,000 clones listed, around 76% are singletons. The J gene is TRBJ1-1, the V gene TRBV10-3, with unresolved D. The TCR sequence derives from a middle-aged man in good health and CMV-seronegative. Sequencing used PBMCs. The CDR3 sequence: CAISERSGAWDTEAFF. The CDR3 nucleotides read TGTGCCATCAGTGAGCGTTCGGGAGCGTGGGACACTGAAGCTTTCTTT.